Listed below are T cell receptor beta chains from one sample, sequenced in a study of T cell responses to AZD1222 COVID-19 vaccine. This table comes from immunoSEQ multiplex PCR, and its TCRdb copy is limited to in-frame clones, with some not included. The sample carries 100,000 to 150,000 clones, 93% recorded once. The sequences come from peripheral blood, collected on day 0 of AZD1222 vaccination. The receptors originated from an adult in good health. Each CDR3 is given with its conserved first and last residue. The order of the fields is V gene, J gene, D gene, clone size, CDR3 protein, CDR3 DNA. A D gene is named only where the DNA matches it firmly. Clone size is shown for a subset of rows, as once, few, many or a class of expanded clone.

TRBV6-2/TRBV6-3	TRBJ1-2	NA	NA	CASSYLGRGYGYTF	TGTGCCAGCAGTTATCTGGGGAGGGGCTATGGCTACACCTTC
TRBV7-8	TRBJ1-4	NA	NA	CASSATQNEKLFF	TGTGCCAGCAGCGCAACACAGAATGAAAAACTGTTTTTT
TRBV29-1	TRBJ2-5	NA	NA	CSASRANPWGETQYF	TGCAGCGCAAGTCGTGCTAACCCCTGGGGGGAGACCCAGTACTTC
TRBV7-2	TRBJ2-5	NA	NA	CASSLSPSQETQYF	TGTGCCAGCAGCTTATCGCCATCTCAAGAGACCCAGTACTTC
TRBV6-5	TRBJ1-3	TRBD1	NA	CASSYTYRGRNTIYF	TGTGCCAGCAGTTACACCTACAGGGGGCGGAACACCATATATTTT
TRBV27	TRBJ1-2	NA	NA	CASSFRGTFGYTF	TGTGCCAGCAGTTTCCGTGGGACATTTGGCTACACCTTC
TRBV19	TRBJ2-4	NA	NA	CASSMTDRNLKNIQYF	TGTGCCAGTAGTATGACGGACCGCAACCTCAAAAACATTCAGTACTTC
TRBV7-3	TRBJ1-1	TRBD1	NA	CASSLDRGTEAFF	TGTGCCAGCAGCTTAGACAGGGGAACTGAAGCTTTCTTT
TRBV5-4	TRBJ1-2	NA	NA	CASSTQGFDGYTF	TGTGCCAGCAGTACCCAGGGCTTCGATGGCTACACCTTC
TRBV7-8	TRBJ2-3	TRBD1	NA	CASSLLYRDRGSLAQYF	TGTGCCAGCAGTTTATTATACCGGGACAGGGGATCACTTGCGCAGTATTTT
TRBV5-1	TRBJ2-7	NA	NA	CASSSTWGRSYEQYF	TGCGCCAGCAGCTCCACCTGGGGCAGGTCCTACGAGCAGTACTTC
TRBV12-5	TRBJ2-1	NA	NA	CASAPPNPSSYNEQFF	TGTGCTAGTGCCCCTCCTAACCCGAGCTCCTACAATGAGCAGTTCTTC
TRBV28	TRBJ1-1	NA	NA	CASTDTVGAVGAFF	TGTGCCAGCACCGATACGGTGGGGGCAGTGGGAGCTTTCTTT
TRBV27	TRBJ1-1	NA	NA	CASSRTGLTNTEAFF	TGTGCCAGCAGTAGGACGGGACTTACAAACACTGAAGCTTTCTTT
TRBV2	TRBJ2-1	NA	NA	CASSTRGNEQFF	TGTGCCAGCAGTACTCGGGGAAATGAGCAGTTCTTC
TRBV20-1	TRBJ1-5	NA	NA	CSASVSGDDQPQHF	TGCAGTGCTAGTGTCAGCGGGGATGATCAGCCCCAGCATTTT
TRBV10-3	TRBJ2-4	TRBD2	NA	CAISERGENIQYF	TGTGCCATCAGTGAGCGGGGGGAAAACATTCAGTACTTC
TRBV29-1	TRBJ2-1	NA	NA	CSVLRIGNEQFF	TGCAGCGTTCTCAGAATTGGCAATGAGCAGTTCTTC
TRBV27	TRBJ1-2	TRBD1	NA	CASSFTQQGINGYTF	TGTGCCAGCAGTTTTACACAACAGGGGATCAATGGCTACACCTTC
TRBV2	TRBJ1-3	NA	once	CASSGLADPSGNTIYF	TGTGCCAGCAGTGGATTGGCCGACCCCTCTGGAAACACCATATATTTT
TRBV30	TRBJ2-1	TRBD2	NA	CAQDGRGADNEQFF	TGTGCCCAAGATGGGCGGGGGGCGGACAATGAGCAGTTCTTC
TRBV12-3/TRBV12-4	TRBJ1-3	NA	few	CASRGFGNTIYF	TGTGCCAGCAGGGGGTTTGGAAACACCATATATTTT
TRBV7-8	TRBJ1-6	NA	NA	CASSLSRGPSNSPLHF	TGTGCCAGCAGCTTATCAAGAGGGCCGAGTAATTCACCCCTCCACTTT
TRBV7-2	TRBJ2-1	NA	NA	CASSLASQGLLVFF	TGTGCCAGCAGCTTAGCCTCCCAGGGACTGCTTGTGTTCTTC
TRBV6-2/TRBV6-3	TRBJ1-2	NA	NA	CASSYTLGSLNYGYTF	TGTGCCAGCAGTTACACCCTCGGAAGTCTAAACTATGGCTACACCTTC
TRBV13	TRBJ1-1	NA	once	CASSLLDEAFF	TGTGCCAGCAGCTTATTGGATGAAGCTTTCTTT
TRBV18	TRBJ1-3	TRBD1	NA	CASSPKNNRGIGNTIYF	TGTGCCAGCTCACCAAAGAACAACAGGGGTATAGGAAACACCATATATTTT
TRBV6-5	TRBJ1-1	NA	NA	CASRGRAGRNTEAFF	TGTGCCAGCAGAGGCCGGGCAGGGAGGAACACTGAAGCTTTCTTT
TRBV5-1	TRBJ1-1	NA	NA	CASSLPGVNTEAFF	TGCGCCAGCAGCTTGCCGGGCGTGAACACTGAAGCTTTCTTT
TRBV5-5	TRBJ2-4	NA	NA	CASSLGRESLDF	TGTGCCAGCAGCTTGGGTCGGGAGTCTCTGGACTTC
TRBV30	TRBJ1-5	TRBD1	NA	CAWSVGLGTGQPQHF	TGTGCCTGGAGTGTAGGTTTGGGGACAGGACAGCCCCAGCATTTT
TRBV12-3/TRBV12-4	TRBJ2-7	NA	NA	CASSLRGLYEQYF	TGTGCCAGCAGCTTAAGAGGCCTTTACGAGCAGTACTTC
TRBV29-1	TRBJ1-1	NA	NA	CSVVWGGGTEAFF	TGCAGCGTTGTGTGGGGCGGTGGCACTGAAGCTTTCTTT
TRBV5-1	TRBJ1-1	TRBD1	NA	CASSLPRQGNTEAFF	TGCGCCAGCAGCTTGCCGCGACAGGGAAACACTGAAGCTTTCTTT
TRBV2	TRBJ1-6	NA	NA	CASIGTSLHF	TGTGCCAGCATAGGAACTTCCCTCCACTTT
TRBV7-9	TRBJ2-7	NA	NA	CASSLSIPKQYF	TGTGCCAGCAGCTTAAGCATTCCCAAGCAGTACTTC
TRBV15	TRBJ1-5	NA	NA	CATSRRGANQPQHF	TGTGCCACCAGCAGGAGGGGGGCCAATCAGCCCCAGCATTTT
TRBV5-5	TRBJ2-7	NA	NA	CASSLVNEQYF	TGTGCCAGCAGCTTAGTGAACGAGCAGTACTTC
TRBV5-4	TRBJ1-1	TRBD1	NA	CASSPAFRDRGGRNTEAFF	TGTGCCAGCAGCCCTGCCTTTCGGGACAGGGGAGGAAGGAACACTGAAGCTTTCTTT
TRBV7-9	TRBJ2-1	NA	NA	CASTYNLASHNEQFF	TGTGCCAGCACCTACAACCTAGCCTCCCACAATGAGCAGTTCTTC
TRBV10-3	TRBJ1-1	TRBD1	NA	CAISQGAMAFF	TGTGCCATCAGTCAGGGGGCGATGGCTTTCTTT
TRBV6-5	TRBJ2-7	NA	NA	CASSRQESSYEQYF	TGTGCCAGCAGTAGACAGGAAAGCTCCTACGAGCAGTACTTC
TRBV28	TRBJ1-2	TRBD1	NA	CASSRQGTNYGYTF	TGTGCCAGCAGCAGACAGGGAACTAACTATGGCTACACCTTC
TRBV5-1	TRBJ2-1	TRBD2	NA	CASSPGLAKNNEQFF	TGCGCCAGCAGCCCGGGACTAGCGAAGAACAATGAGCAGTTCTTC
TRBV7-2	TRBJ2-1	NA	once	CASSPEGAGAYNEQFF	TGTGCCAGCAGCCCTGAAGGTGCGGGGGCATACAATGAGCAGTTCTTC
TRBV12-3/TRBV12-4	TRBJ1-5	NA	NA	CASSLWSNQPQHF	TGTGCCAGCAGCTTATGGAGCAATCAGCCCCAGCATTTT
TRBV5-4	TRBJ1-2	TRBD1	NA	CASSATGGAGGGYTF	TGTGCCAGCAGCGCGACAGGGGGCGCGGGGGGTGGCTACACCTTC
TRBV28	TRBJ1-5	NA	NA	CASNTYDSNQPQHF	TGTGCCAGCAACACGTACGATAGCAATCAGCCCCAGCATTTT
TRBV28	TRBJ1-2	NA	NA	CASSLPNQRGGNGYTF	TGTGCCAGCAGTTTACCCAACCAGAGAGGCGGGAACGGCTACACCTTC
TRBV27	TRBJ2-1	NA	NA	CASSLGLGNEQFF	TGTGCCAGCAGTTTAGGTCTGGGCAATGAGCAGTTCTTC
TRBV6-5	TRBJ2-7	NA	NA	CASSRDVRTYEQYF	TGTGCCAGCAGCCGGGACGTCCGTACCTACGAGCAGTACTTC
TRBV30	TRBJ1-4	NA	NA	CACHREGTSNEKLFF	TGTGCCTGCCACCGGGAAGGGACGTCTAATGAAAAACTGTTTTTT
TRBV3-1/TRBV3-2	TRBJ2-1	TRBD2	NA	CASSSRLAASSYNEQFF	TGTGCCAGCAGCTCCCGACTAGCGGCCAGCTCCTACAATGAGCAGTTCTTC
TRBV3-1/TRBV3-2	TRBJ2-2	NA	NA	CASSQVYRDGELFF	TGTGCCAGCAGCCAAGTATACAGGGACGGGGAGCTGTTTTTT
TRBV5-1	TRBJ1-1	NA	NA	CASSLSYGGEAFF	TGCGCCAGCAGCTTGAGTTACGGGGGGGAAGCTTTCTTT
TRBV14	TRBJ1-2	TRBD1	NA	CASSQFTGVRYGYTF	TGTGCCAGCAGCCAATTCACAGGGGTTAGGTATGGCTACACCTTC
TRBV2	TRBJ1-4	TRBD1	NA	CASRPGTGDEKLFF	TGTGCCAGCAGACCCGGGACAGGGGATGAAAAACTGTTTTTT